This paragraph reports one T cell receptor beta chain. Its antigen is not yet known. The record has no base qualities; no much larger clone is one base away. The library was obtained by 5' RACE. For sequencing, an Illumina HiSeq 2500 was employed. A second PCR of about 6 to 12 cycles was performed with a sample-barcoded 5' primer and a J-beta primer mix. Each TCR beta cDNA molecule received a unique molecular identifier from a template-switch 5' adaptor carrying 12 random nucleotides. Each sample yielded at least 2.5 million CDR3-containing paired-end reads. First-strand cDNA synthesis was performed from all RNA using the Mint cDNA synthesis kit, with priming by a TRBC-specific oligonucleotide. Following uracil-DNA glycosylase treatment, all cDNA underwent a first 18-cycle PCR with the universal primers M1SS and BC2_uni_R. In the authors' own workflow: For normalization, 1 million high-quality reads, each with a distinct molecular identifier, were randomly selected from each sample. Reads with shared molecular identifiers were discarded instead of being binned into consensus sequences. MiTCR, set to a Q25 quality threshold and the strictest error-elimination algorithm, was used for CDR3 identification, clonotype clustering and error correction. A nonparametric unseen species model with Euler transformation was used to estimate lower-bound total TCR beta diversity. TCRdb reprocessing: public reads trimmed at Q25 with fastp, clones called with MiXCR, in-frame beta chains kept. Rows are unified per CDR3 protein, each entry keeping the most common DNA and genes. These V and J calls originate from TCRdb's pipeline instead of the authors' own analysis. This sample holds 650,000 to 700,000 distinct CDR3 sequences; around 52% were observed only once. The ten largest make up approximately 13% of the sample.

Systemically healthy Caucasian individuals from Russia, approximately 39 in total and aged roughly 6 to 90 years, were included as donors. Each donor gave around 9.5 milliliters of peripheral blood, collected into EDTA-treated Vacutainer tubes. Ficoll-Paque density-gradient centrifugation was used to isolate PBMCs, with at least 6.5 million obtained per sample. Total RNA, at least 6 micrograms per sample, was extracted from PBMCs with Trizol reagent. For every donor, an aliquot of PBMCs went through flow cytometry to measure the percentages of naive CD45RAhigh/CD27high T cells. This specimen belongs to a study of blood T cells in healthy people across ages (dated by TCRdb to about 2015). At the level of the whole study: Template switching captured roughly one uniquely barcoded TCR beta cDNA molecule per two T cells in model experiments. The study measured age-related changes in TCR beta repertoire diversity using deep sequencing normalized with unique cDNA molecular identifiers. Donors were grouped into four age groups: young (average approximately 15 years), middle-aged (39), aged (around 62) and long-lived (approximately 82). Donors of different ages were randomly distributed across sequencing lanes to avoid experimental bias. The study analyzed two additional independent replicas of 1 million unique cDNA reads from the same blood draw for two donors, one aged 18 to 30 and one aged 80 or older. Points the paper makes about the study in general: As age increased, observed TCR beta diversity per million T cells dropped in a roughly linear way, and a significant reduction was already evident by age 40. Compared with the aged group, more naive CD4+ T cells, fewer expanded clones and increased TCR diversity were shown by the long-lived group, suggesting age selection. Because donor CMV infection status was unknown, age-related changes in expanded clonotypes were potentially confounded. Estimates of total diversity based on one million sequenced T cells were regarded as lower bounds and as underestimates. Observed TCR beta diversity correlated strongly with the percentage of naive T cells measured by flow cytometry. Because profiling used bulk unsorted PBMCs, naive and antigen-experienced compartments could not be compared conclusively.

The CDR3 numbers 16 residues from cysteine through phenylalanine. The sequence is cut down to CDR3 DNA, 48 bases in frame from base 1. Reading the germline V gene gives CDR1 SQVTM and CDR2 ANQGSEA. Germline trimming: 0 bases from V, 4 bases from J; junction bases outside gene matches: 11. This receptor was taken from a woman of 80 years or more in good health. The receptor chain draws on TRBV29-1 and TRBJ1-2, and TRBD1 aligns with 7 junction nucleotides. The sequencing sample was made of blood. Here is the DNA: TGCAGCGTTGAAGATCCGGGAGGGGGCTGGGGCTATGGCTACACCTTC. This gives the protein CSVEDPGGGWGYGYTF. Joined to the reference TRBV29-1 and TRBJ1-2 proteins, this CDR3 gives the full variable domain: SAVISQKPSRDICQRGTSLTIQCQVDSQVTMMFWYRQQPGQSLTLIATANQGSEATYESGFVIDKFPISRPNLTFSTLTVSNMSPEDSSIYLCSVEDPGGGWGYGYTFGSGTRLTVV.